A single T cell receptor (beta chain) is shown here with its context. This sample was taken from a study of CD8 T cells in Susac syndrome. Germline V lookup: CDR1 LGHDT, CDR2 YNNKEL (reference sequence). The length of the CDR3 is 14 residues. Trimming left V 1 base short and J 0 bases short, with 4 bases between. Random-hexamer reverse transcription was applied to roughly 0.5 to 1 ug RNA. The TCR beta CDR3 was amplified by immunoSEQ multiplex PCR across 54 Vbeta, 13 Jbeta. TCRdb used MiXCR to reprocess the immunoSEQ multiplex PCR reads, holding one entry per CDR3 protein. The sample carries around 200,000 distinct CDR3 sequences, roughly 95% recorded once.

The V and J genes are TRBV3-1 and TRBJ1-5; D remains unclear. The clonotype comes from a human donor with Susac syndrome. Sequencing was carried out using CD4+ T cells from PBMCs. The CDR3, as DNA: TGTGCCAGCAGCCAAGGGCATAGCAATCAGCCCCAGCATTTT. This codes for CASSQGHSNQPQHF.